This entry lists 26 T cell receptor beta chains sequenced from one sample in a study of shared clonotypes between healthy human individuals. Sequencing used immunoSEQ multiplex PCR; TCRdb keeps in-frame clones, though not all of them. Of millions of clones listed, approximately 94% are singletons. Terminally differentiated effector memory CD45RA+ cells were excluded by CCR7 positive selection of CD45RO-negative cells. Sequencing input: naive CD8+ T cells from PBMCs. Receptors originate from a man aged 18 to 29 in good health. Some clones in this sample may be carry-over from other donors' samples.

This rearrangement joins TRBV18 to TRBJ2-1; 9 bases match TRBD2. This CDR3 contains 16 residues. The germline V gene has CDR1 KGHSH and CDR2 LQKENI. With V trimmed by 3 bases and J by 5 bases, 8 bases remained unmatched. The CDR3, as DNA: TGTGCCAGCTCACCGGCTCTAGCGGGGAAACACAATGAGCAGTTCTTC. Amino acids: CASSPALAGKHNEQFF.

The chain carries TRBV28 and TRBJ2-1; 15 bases line up with TRBD2. This CDR3 is built from 16 residues. In germline, CDR1 is MDHEN, CDR2 SYDVKM. Trimming took 2 bases from V and 9 from J; bases not matched to a gene: 5. CDR3 bases: TGTGCCAGCAGTTTAGGGACTAGCGGGAGGAGTGGTGAGCAGTTCTTC. Protein: CASSLGTSGRSGEQFF.

The chain carries TRBV7-9 and TRBJ2-7, with D hard to call. In germline, CDR1 is SEHNR, CDR2 FQNEAQ (reference sequence). Trimming took 5 bases from V and 3 from J, leaving 11 bases between them. CDR3 size: 13 residues. The CDR3 sequence is CASSNTNFYEQYF. The CDR3 DNA is TGTGCCAGCAGCAACACAAACTTCTACGAGCAGTACTTC. Filled out from reference TRBV7-9 and TRBJ2-7, the complete variable domain reads DTGVSQNPRHKITKRGQNVTFRCDPISEHNRLYWYRQTLGQGPEFLTYFQNEAQLEKSRLLSDRFSAERPKGSFSTLEIQRTEQGDSAMYLCASSNTNFYEQYFGPGTRLTVT.

The rearrangement joins TRBV9 to TRBJ2-5; 7 bases fit TRBD1. Germline lookup yields CDR1 SGDLS and CDR2 YYNGEE. Trimming at V came to 0 bases and at J to 3 bases, leaving 2 bases not matched to a gene. CDR3 length equals 14 residues. The CDR3 is CASSVVDREETQYF. CDR3 nucleotides: TGTGCCAGCAGCGTAGTTGACAGGGAAGAGACCCAGTACTTC.

The chain recombines TRBV7-9 with TRBJ2-2, with D unresolved. Trimming took 10 bases from V and 8 from J, leaving 17 bases between them. Germline CDR1 reads SEHNR; CDR2 reads FQNEAQ (reference sequence). The CDR3 has 13 amino acids. The DNA for the CDR3 is TGTGCCATCCCCTGGGAACCTGGGGGGGAGCTGTTTTTT. This codes for CAIPWEPGGELFF. The whole variable domain, remainder taken from reference TRBV7-9 and TRBJ2-2, is DTGVSQNPRHKITKRGQNVTFRCDPISEHNRLYWYRQTLGQGPEFLTYFQNEAQLEKSRLLSDRFSAERPKGSFSTLEIQRTEQGDSAMYLCAIPWEPGGELFFGEGSRLTVL.

V is TRBV11-2 and J is TRBJ2-5; 11 bases line up with TRBD2. V was pared by 5 bases and J by 4 bases, with 9 bases of the junction left unmatched. CDR1 is SGHAT and CDR2 is FQNNGV in the germline V gene. This CDR3 is 16 amino acids long. The CDR3 nucleotides read TGTGCCAGCAGCCAAATAGGGGGACTAGCGGCAGAGACCCAGTACTTC. As protein: CASSQIGGLAAETQYF. The whole variable domain, remainder taken from reference TRBV11-2 and TRBJ2-5, is EAGVAQSPRYKIIEKRQSVAFWCNPISGHATLYWYQQILGQGPKLLIQFQNNGVVDDSQLPKDRFSAERLKGVDSTLKIQPAKLEDSAVYLCASSQIGGLAAETQYFGPGTRLLVL.

Comment on this clone: This CDR3 is also generated by other DNA sequences in the sample. The rearrangement uses TRBV4-1 and TRBJ1-3, with no clear D. CDR1 and CDR2 from the germline V gene are MGHRA and YSYEKL. V lost 0 bases and J lost 1, with 10 bases in between. This CDR3 is 16 amino acids long. This CDR3 is CASSQDRTASGNTIYF. DNA for the CDR3: TGCGCCAGCAGCCAAGATAGGACGGCATCTGGAAACACCATATATTTT.

Comments on this clone: Distinct nucleotide sequences in the sample also encode this CDR3. The CDR3 coding sequence is TGCGCCAGCAGCCAGGACAGGGCGAACACTGAAGCTTTCTTT. Protein product: CASSQDRANTEAFF. V and J are TRBV4-3 and TRBJ1-1; TRBD1 aligns across 8 bases. V dropped 3 bases and J dropped 1; count of bases not matched to a gene: 1. The CDR3 runs to 14 residues. Looked up from germline, CDR1 is LGHNA and CDR2 is YSLEER.

The chain combines TRBV27 with TRBJ2-7, with 9 bases matching TRBD1. The CDR3 length is 12 residues. V lost 8 bases to trimming and J lost 4 bases; unmatched junction nucleotides: 3. Per germline, CDR1 MNHEY and CDR2 SMNVEV (reference sequence). CDR3 bases: TGTGCCAGCCGACAGGGGGAGTACGAGCAGTACTTC. It encodes CASRQGEYEQYF.

The chain carries TRBV15 and TRBJ2-5; D is uncertain. The CDR3 runs 12 residues. The V end lost 1 base, the J end lost 5 bases, and 5 bases lay between the germline ends. Germline assignment: CDR1 LNHNV and CDR2 YYDKDF (reference sequence). The CDR3 region is CATSRAGETQYF. Written as DNA, the CDR3 is TGTGCCACCAGCAGAGCGGGCGAGACCCAGTACTTC.

In the case of this clone: This sample also contains other DNA sequences that code for the same CDR3. The chain carries TRBV6-6 and TRBJ2-7; D might be TRBD2 (6 bases). Germline V gene sequence: CDR1 MNHNY, CDR2 SVGAGI (reference sequence). The V end was cut by 3 bases, the J end by 0 bases, with 9 bases between. The CDR3 has 14 residues. The CDR3 loop reads CASSYSGSSYEQYF. CDR3 nucleotides: TGTGCCAGCAGTTATAGCGGATCCTCCTACGAGCAGTACTTC.

The J gene is TRBJ2-5, the V gene TRBV7-9; maybe TRBD1 (6 bases). This CDR3 has 13 residues. Germline CDR1 reads SEHNR; CDR2 reads FQNEAQ (reference sequence). Trimming removed 6 bases at V and 5 bases at J, with 13 bases between. The CDR3 coding sequence is TGTGCCAGCAGAACAGGGACCCCGGAGACCCAGTACTTC. Its protein product is CASRTGTPETQYF.

The rearrangement links TRBV7-9 to TRBJ2-7; D remains ambiguous. Germline-derived CDR1 and CDR2 are SEHNR and FQNEAQ (reference sequence). The V and J ends lost 5 bases and 2 bases respectively, with 13 bases between them. This CDR3 has 14 amino acids. In DNA form, the CDR3 reads TGTGCCAGCAGCGATAGTACACGGGCCTACGAGCAGTACTTC. Its protein product is CASSDSTRAYEQYF.

V gene TRBV5-5 combines with J gene TRBJ2-7; D uncertain. This CDR3 contains 13 residues. Per the germline V gene, CDR1 is SGHKS and CDR2 is YYEKEE (reference sequence). V lost 4 bases and J lost 2, with 10 bases in between. For the CDR3, the DNA is TGTGCCAGCAGCCCCGGCCCAACCTACGAGCAGTACTTC. This encodes CASSPGPTYEQYF.

V is TRBV9 and J is TRBJ1-2; 7 nucleotides align to TRBD1. Trimming at V came to 3 bases and at J to 3 bases, leaving 11 bases not matched to a gene. Germline V gene sequence: CDR1 SGDLS, CDR2 YYNGEE. This CDR3 region has 16 residues. For the CDR3, the DNA is TGTGCCAGCAGCGCGCCCTCGACAGGGTTGGACTATGGCTACACCTTC. As protein: CASSAPSTGLDYGYTF.

The chain couples TRBV5-6 to TRBJ2-7; TRBD2 is a possible D gene (6 bases). CDR3 size: 14 residues. The germline V gene encodes CDR1 SGHDT and CDR2 YYEEEE. Trimming stripped 0 bases from V and 4 bases from J, with 11 bases between. The CDR3 bases are TGTGCCAGCAGCTTGGCTCTAGCGTCGTACGAGCAGTACTTC. Its protein is CASSLALASYEQYF.

The rearrangement uses TRBV11-2 and TRBJ2-1, with 11 bases that match TRBD2. Unmatched junction bases numbered 3, after V lost 5 bases and J lost 6 bases. The V gene's germline CDR1 is SGHAT and CDR2 FQNNGV. CDR3 length: 14 amino acids. CDR3 sequence: CASSTSGSRNEQFF. As DNA, the CDR3 is TGTGCCAGCAGCACTAGCGGGAGTCGCAATGAGCAGTTCTTC.

This chain links TRBV28 with TRBJ1-1, with a possible D match to TRBD1 (5 bases). With 6 bases removed from V and 3 bases from J, the gap between germline ends came to 11 bases. The length of the CDR3 is 13 residues. The germline V gene has CDR1 MDHEN and CDR2 SYDVKM. The CDR3 reads CASRGGRDTEAFF. For the CDR3, the DNA is TGTGCCAGCAGGGGGGGGAGGGACACTGAAGCTTTCTTT. The whole variable domain, filled in from reference TRBV28 and TRBJ1-1, reads DVKVTQSSRYLVKRTGEKVFLECVQDMDHENMFWYRQDPGLGLRLIYFSYDVKMKEKGDIPEGYSVSREKKERFSLILESASTNQTSMYLCASRGGRDTEAFFGQGTRLTVV.

The chain links TRBV5-4 to TRBJ2-7; D is unresolved. The germline gives CDR1 SGHNT, CDR2 YYREEE (reference sequence). The CDR3 totals 13 residues. Trimming stripped 3 bases from V and 0 bases from J, with 7 bases between. DNA of the CDR3: TGTGCCAGCAGCTACGGTAGCTCCTACGAGCAGTACTTC. Protein product: CASSYGSSYEQYF.

The V call is TRBV5-6, the J call TRBJ1-5; D gene uncertain. V gave up 4 bases and J gave up 1 base, with 9 bases separating them. CDR3 length equals 14 residues. Looked up from germline, CDR1 is SGHDT and CDR2 is YYEEEE. CDR3 in DNA: TGTGCCAGCAGCAGTGGCACCAGCAATCAGCCCCAGCATTTT. As protein: CASSSGTSNQPQHF.

The rearrangement links TRBV6-5 to TRBJ2-7; tentatively, D is TRBD1 or TRBD2 (5 bases each). This CDR3 comprises 14 residues. CDR1 and CDR2 (germline): MNHEY, SVGAGI. V was shortened by 5 bases and J by 2 bases, with 13 bases between the two germline ends. For the CDR3, the DNA is TGTGCCAGCAGTAACCCGGGACGAACCTACGAGCAGTACTTC. It translates to CASSNPGRTYEQYF.

The CDR3 sequence is CASSLYPSGSIYEQYF. Written as DNA, the CDR3 is TGTGCCAGCAGTTTATACCCTAGCGGGAGCATCTACGAGCAGTACTTC. J is TRBJ2-7 and V is TRBV27; 10 bases are shared with TRBD2. The germline V gene encodes CDR1 MNHEY and CDR2 SMNVEV (reference sequence). V was pared by 1 base and J by 3 bases, with 6 bases of the junction left unmatched. This CDR3 has 16 residues.

A note on this clone: Different DNA sequences within this sample yield the same CDR3. The V and J genes are TRBV27 and TRBJ2-7, with 8 bases lining up with TRBD2. V lost 4 bases, J lost 3 bases, and 5 bases stayed unmatched. CDR3 length: 14 amino acids. Germline V gene sequence: CDR1 MNHEY, CDR2 SMNVEV (reference sequence). DNA for the CDR3: TGTGCCAGCAGTTGGGCGGGAGGCCTCTACGAGCAGTACTTC. This sequence encodes CASSWAGGLYEQYF.

V and J are TRBV5-1 and TRBJ1-2; 7 nucleotides line up with TRBD1. Germline CDR1 is SGHRS and CDR2 is YFSETQ. V lost 8 bases, J lost 5 bases, and 9 bases stayed unmatched. The CDR3 spans 13 residues. CDR3: CASCGTDVYGYTF. The CDR3 DNA follows: TGCGCCAGTTGCGGGACAGACGTTTATGGCTACACCTTC.

The rearrangement joins TRBV4-3 to TRBJ1-5, with unresolved D. The CDR3 has 15 amino acids. CDR1 and CDR2 (germline): LGHNA, YSLEER. Trimming took 1 base from V and 4 from J, leaving 11 bases between them. DNA for the CDR3: TGCGCCAGCAGCCAAGTTCGTCGGGCTAATCAGCCCCAGCATTTT. It is translated as CASSQVRRANQPQHF.

This sequence joins TRBV9 and TRBJ1-1; D is unresolved. The CDR3 loop spans 13 amino acids. V dropped 5 bases and J dropped 0 bases, with 8 bases sitting between them. CDR1 SGDLS and CDR2 YYNGEE come from the germline V gene. The CDR3 spells CASSQIMNTEAFF. CDR3 sequence (DNA): TGTGCCAGCAGTCAGATAATGAACACTGAAGCTTTCTTT.